This T cell receptor (beta chain) was documented in a study of radiation and T cells in renal cell carcinoma. General study points: Top tumor clonotypes rose in blood 2 weeks post-radiation, then contracted. Pretreatment tumor biopsies were lacking, so baseline clonotypes are unknown.

Here immunoSEQ multiplex PCR was the method, and the copy in TCRdb shows in-frame clones only, minus some. The sample lists 150,000 or so clones, 88% occurring once. Points on this clone: Its target is unknown.

Time point: baseline pretreatment blood. The treatment here: 15 Gy SBRT to primary tumor, nephrectomy 4 weeks later. Serial blood draws occurred at baseline and 2 and 4 weeks post-SBRT. Germline V gene sequence: CDR1 GTSNPN, CDR2 SVGIG (reference sequence). The CDR3 covers 14 residues. V lost 0 bases and J 6 bases, leaving 11 bases between the germline ends. This TCR was recovered from a woman in her seventies with renal cell carcinoma. The sequencing used blood, collected from a patient whose treatment included radiotherapy and nephrectomy. The chain employs TRBV30 and TRBJ1-4; weak D call: TRBD1 (6 bases). The CDR3: CAWSVQTGDEKLFF. The CDR3 coding sequence is TGTGCCTGGAGTGTACAGACAGGAGATGAAAAACTGTTTTTT.